This entry concerns a single T cell receptor beta chain. Germline V gene lookup returns CDR1 SGHRS and CDR2 YFSETQ. V lost 1 base and J lost 6, with 13 bases in between. This CDR3 contains 15 residues. This specimen belongs to a study of blood T cell repertoires in COVID-19. How the authors handled the data: Counts of nucleated cells, estimated from reference gene primer amplification, were obtained. Libraries were prepared by immunoSEQ multiplex PCR; TCRdb keeps only in-frame clonotypes and omits some of them. That table supplies the V and J calls and clone size; D and trimming were determined from the DNA. The sample shows around 250,000 clones, about 84% of them seen only once.

The sequencing sample was made of peripheral blood. The chain is built from TRBV5-1 and TRBJ1-4; D call uncertain. The receptor was isolated from an older man with acute or convalescent COVID-19. The CDR3, as DNA: TGCGCCAGCAGCTTGACAGCTCCTCCGGATGAAAAACTGTTTTTT. This gives the protein CASSLTAPPDEKLFF.